A selection of T cell receptor beta chains follows, all from one sample in a study of T cells in Graves' hyperthyroidism and ophthalmopathy. TCRdb itself ran the multiplex PCR reads through MiXCR, one entry per CDR3 protein. The sample includes 500,000 to 800,000 distinct CDR3 sequences, over 40% of them seen just once. The specimen sequenced was peripheral blood or thyroid tissue (not recorded which). The source of these receptors is an adult man with Graves' disease, either hyperthyroidism or ophthalmopathy (not recorded which). CDR3s include the opening cysteine and the closing phenylalanine or tryptophan. A D gene is named only where the DNA matches it firmly. Only some rows state a clone size, as once, few, many or a class for expanded clones.

cdr3_nt cdr3_aa clone_size v_call d_call j_call
TGCAGTGCTAGCGACAGCGGGTTCTCTAACTATGGCTACACCTTC CSASDSGFSNYGYTF few TRBV20-1 . TRBJ1-2
TGCAGCGTTGTCCGGACAGGGACCTCCTATGGCTACACCTTC CSVVRTGTSYGYTF . TRBV29-1 TRBD1 TRBJ1-2
TGCGCCAGCAGAGATGGGACAGAAGCCTACGAGCAGTACTTC CASRDGTEAYEQYF . TRBV5-1 TRBD1 TRBJ2-7
TGTGCCAGCAGTTTACAGGCAGGAGGTGAAAAACTGTTTTTT CASSLQAGGEKLFF . TRBV12-3/TRBV12-4 . TRBJ1-4
TGCGCCAGCAGCCAGGATTTCGGCACTGAAGCTTTCTTT CASSQDFGTEAFF many TRBV5-1 . TRBJ1-1
TGTGCCAGCAGCTCTATCCATAATGGACAGGGGGAAGCTTTCTTT CASSSIHNGQGEAFF . TRBV11-1 TRBD1 TRBJ1-1
TGTGCCAGCAGTGAGGGACAGTATTCACCCCTCCACTTT CASSEGQYSPLHF few TRBV6-1 TRBD1 TRBJ1-6
TGCAGCCCCGATCCGGGTGTGGGCAATCAGCCCCAGCATTTT CSPDPGVGNQPQHF . TRBV29-1 . TRBJ1-5
TGTGCTAGAGATCCGACGAACCGGGACAAAGCTTTCTTT CARDPTNRDKAFF . TRBV25-1 . TRBJ1-1
TGTGCCATCTTAGAGGCACCGGGGCCAGCTAACTATGGCTACACCTTC CAILEAPGPANYGYTF . TRBV10-3 . TRBJ1-2
TGCGCCAGCAGCCACTCTTCAGAGACCCAGTACTTC CASSHSSETQYF many TRBV4-1 . TRBJ2-5
TGTGCCAGCAGTTACCCCGCCAGCAACTCACCCCTCCACTTT CASSYPASNSPLHF many TRBV6-5 . TRBJ1-6
TGTGCCAGCAGCTTGGTTGCGACGCCGAATCGGGACTATGGCTACACCTTC CASSLVATPNRDYGYTF . TRBV5-6 . TRBJ1-2
TGTGCCAGTAGTTACCGGGCGGAGCAGTACTTC CASSYRAEQYF many TRBV19 . TRBJ2-7
TGCAGCGTCAGGCAAGATACCCAGTACTTC CSVRQDTQYF . TRBV29-1 . TRBJ2-5
TGTGCCAGCATCCAAGAAGGACATAAACAAGAGACCCAGTACTTC CASIQEGHKQETQYF . TRBV7-9 . TRBJ2-5
TGTGCCAGCAGCCAAGATCTCGGGTTCTCGAACACCGGGGAGCTGTTTTTT CASSQDLGFSNTGELFF . TRBV7-2 . TRBJ2-2
TGTGCCAGCAGCCCCGACGGGACAGTGGCTCAGCCCCAGCATTTT CASSPDGTVAQPQHF . TRBV9 TRBD1 TRBJ1-5
TGTGCCATCAGAGGACAGGACACCGGGGAGCTGTTTTTT CAIRGQDTGELFF . TRBV10-3 TRBD1 TRBJ2-2
TGTGCCGCCAGCAGTCCGGACAGGGGCGGATCACCCCTCCACTTT CAASSPDRGGSPLHF once TRBV15 TRBD1 TRBJ1-6
TGTGCCAGTACCACTACCGTGGGGGTGCAAGAGACCCAGTACTTC CASTTTVGVQETQYF . TRBV19 . TRBJ2-5
TGTGCCACCAGTGGAATCCCGGGACAGGGGGCGATCGCTGAAGCTTTCTTT CATSGIPGQGAIAEAFF . TRBV24-1 TRBD1 TRBJ1-1
TGTGCCATCAGTGAGAGGGGGACGGACACTGAAGCTTTCTTT CAISERGTDTEAFF many TRBV10-3 . TRBJ1-1
TGTGCCAGCAGCTCATCAGGGGATACGGAGACCCAGTACTTC CASSSSGDTETQYF . TRBV7-9 . TRBJ2-5
TGTGCCAGCAGTATCTCGTCGGGAAACACCATATATTTT CASSISSGNTIYF many TRBV12-3/TRBV12-4 . TRBJ1-3
TGTGCCAGCTTGGACAGGGGGACAATGAACACTGAAGCTTTCTTT CASLDRGTMNTEAFF . TRBV25-1 TRBD1 TRBJ1-1
TGTGCCAGCAGTGGTGGACGTCTGAGCTCCTATAATTCACCCCTCCACTTT CASSGGRLSSYNSPLHF . TRBV6-5 . TRBJ1-6
TGCAGTGCTAGCGAGAATCGACTCCTACTGGAGCAGTACTTC CSASENRLLLEQYF . TRBV20-1 . TRBJ2-7
TGTGCCAGCAAGTATAGACAGGGGCGGTGGGAGACCCAGCATTTT CASKYRQGRWETQHF . TRBV2 TRBD1 TRBJ1-5
TGTGCCGGTAATTCAGGGGAGGGTGAAAAACTGTTTTTT CAGNSGEGEKLFF . TRBV2 . TRBJ1-4
TGTGCCAGTAGCGACCGACCGGATCAGCCCCAGCATTTT CASSDRPDQPQHF . TRBV19 . TRBJ1-5
TGTGCCAGCAGTGCGGTCGCATTCGAGCAGTACTTC CASSAVAFEQYF once TRBV2 . TRBJ2-7
TGCAGTGCTAGAGATCGGGTCGGTGGCAATCAGCCCCAGCATTTT CSARDRVGGNQPQHF once TRBV20-1 . TRBJ1-5
TGCAGCGTTGAATTTGAGACAGGGTCCTCGGCTTTCTTT CSVEFETGSSAFF . TRBV29-1 TRBD1 TRBJ1-1
TGCAGTGCCCACCGGGACAGTGCTCAAGAGACCCAGTACTTC CSAHRDSAQETQYF many TRBV20-1 TRBD1 TRBJ2-5
TGCGCCAGCAGGCACCAAGAGACCCAGTACTTC CASRHQETQYF few TRBV5-1 . TRBJ2-5
TGTGCCAGTAGTATCTCCGCGGTGAGGACAGATACGCAGTATTTT CASSISAVRTDTQYF . TRBV19 . TRBJ2-3
TGCGCCAGCAGTCCCAGTCCGCCGAGGGACTATGGCTACACCTTC CASSPSPPRDYGYTF few TRBV5-1 . TRBJ1-2
TGTGCCAGTAGTATCGTGACAGGGGGTTATAATTCACCCCTCCACTTT CASSIVTGGYNSPLHF . TRBV19 TRBD1 TRBJ1-6
TGTGCCAGTAGTATTCACCCGGGACAGGGGAATTCACCCCTCCACTTT CASSIHPGQGNSPLHF many TRBV19 TRBD1 TRBJ1-6
TGCAGCGTTGTGCGGCAGGTAACCTACGAGCAGTACTTC CSVVRQVTYEQYF few TRBV29-1 . TRBJ2-7
TGTGCCAGCAGCCAAGAAGCCCTAGCGGGACTAACCTACGAGCAGTACTTC CASSQEALAGLTYEQYF few TRBV9 TRBD2 TRBJ2-7
TGCAGCCAAGTCTCGGGGGGCTACACCTTC CSQVSGGYTF . TRBV29-1 . TRBJ1-2
TGCAGTGCTGTATCCGGAGGGACTAGCGGGATTACCGAGCAGTACTTC CSAVSGGTSGITEQYF . TRBV20-1 TRBD2 TRBJ2-7
TGTGCCAGCAACACCCGTGGAGCCGGGGCCAACGTCCTGACTTTC CASNTRGAGANVLTF . TRBV25-1 . TRBJ2-6
TGTGCCAGCAGCTTAAATTCGGGGGGCGGCCAGCCCCAGCATTTT CASSLNSGGGQPQHF few TRBV7-3 . TRBJ1-5
TGTGCCAGCAGTGAACACGTAGGTGAAGCTTTCTTT CASSEHVGEAFF . TRBV10-3 . TRBJ1-1
TGCGCCAGCAGCCGGGGACAGGGGGCGAGGGACACTGAAGCTTTCTTT CASSRGQGARDTEAFF few TRBV5-1 TRBD1 TRBJ1-1
TGTGCCAGCAGTTCTCCAGGGGAGCCCCCCTACGAGCAGTACTTC CASSSPGEPPYEQYF . TRBV6-5 . TRBJ2-7
TGCAGTGCTTCAGGGGACGAGCAGTACTTC CSASGDEQYF . TRBV20-1 . TRBJ2-7
TGCGCCAGCAGCCAATCCCCAAGGGGCCGCGTTTGGTCACCCCTCCACTTT CASSQSPRGRVWSPLHF . TRBV11-2 . TRBJ1-6
TGCGCCAGCAGCATCGGGACAGGGACCGGAAATCAGCCCCAGCATTTT CASSIGTGTGNQPQHF . TRBV5-5 TRBD1 TRBJ1-5
TGCAGTGCTAGCGGGGGACAGGGGTCCTACGAGCAGTACTTC CSASGGQGSYEQYF few TRBV20-1 TRBD1 TRBJ2-7
TGTGCCAGCAGTGCGAACTTTGGGGCCAACGTCCTGACTTTC CASSANFGANVLTF . TRBV6-6 . TRBJ2-6
TGTGCCAGCAGTCTTTTTGGGACAATCGATCAGCCCCAGCATTTT CASSLFGTIDQPQHF . TRBV2 . TRBJ1-5
TGTGCCATCAGTGAGCCCCGAGCCGGATCTAACTATGGCTACACCTTC CAISEPRAGSNYGYTF . TRBV10-3 . TRBJ1-2
TGCAGTGCTCAGAGGCAGGACCACCAAGAGACCCAGTACTTC CSAQRQDHQETQYF few TRBV20-1 . TRBJ2-5
TGTGCCAGCAAGAAAATCCCCAGTTCACCCCTCCACTTT CASKKIPSSPLHF . TRBV25-1 . TRBJ1-6
TGCGCCAGCAGCCTATACGGGCCGACAGATAGCAATCAGCCCCAGCATTTT CASSLYGPTDSNQPQHF few TRBV5-1 . TRBJ1-5